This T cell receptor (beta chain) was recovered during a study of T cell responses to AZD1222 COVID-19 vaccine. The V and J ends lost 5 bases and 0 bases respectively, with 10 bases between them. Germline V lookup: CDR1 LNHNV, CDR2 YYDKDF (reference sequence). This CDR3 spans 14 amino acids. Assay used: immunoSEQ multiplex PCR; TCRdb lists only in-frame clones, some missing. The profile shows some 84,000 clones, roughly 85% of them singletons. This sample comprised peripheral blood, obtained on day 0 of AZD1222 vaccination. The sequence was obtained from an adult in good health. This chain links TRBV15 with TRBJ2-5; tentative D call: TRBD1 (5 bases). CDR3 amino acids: CATSGRQHQETQYF. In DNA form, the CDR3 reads TGTGCCACCAGCGGTAGACAGCACCAAGAGACCCAGTACTTC. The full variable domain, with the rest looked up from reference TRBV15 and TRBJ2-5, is DAMVIQNPRYQVTQFGKPVTLSCSQTLNHNVMYWYQQKSSQAPKLLFHYYDKDFNNEADTPDNFQSRRPNTSFCFLDIRSPGLGDTAMYLCATSGRQHQETQYFGPGTRLLVL.